These T cell receptor beta chains were read from a single sample in a study of response to subunit inactivated influenza vaccine. TCRdb called the RT-PCR reads again in MiXCR, with one record for every CDR3 protein. The sample includes roughly 500,000 distinct CDR3 sequences, under 30% of them seen just once. In addition, the sample was reused for a study of T cells expressing NK-cell markers.

Sequencing used CD4+ T cells sorted from PBMCs, obtained 11 to 12 days after vaccination. The receptors here all came from a man in his forties or fifties who received an inactivated influenza vaccine. Each CDR3 is given with its conserved first and last residue. Each record gives: clone size, V gene, D gene, J gene, CDR3 protein, CDR3 DNA. D genes are given only for firm matches. Only some rows state a clone size, as once, few, many or a class for expanded clones.

.,TRBV7-2,.,TRBJ2-3,CASTPAAGWDTQYF,TGTGCCAGCACCCCGGCGGCAGGGTGGGATACGCAGTATTTT
.,TRBV10-3,TRBD1,TRBJ1-6,CAIKPGQSRDSPLHF,TGTGCCATCAAACCGGGACAGTCCCGGGATTCACCCCTCCACTTT
.,TRBV12-3/TRBV12-4,.,TRBJ1-1,CASSTEARNTEAFF,TGTGCCAGCAGTACGGAAGCCAGGAACACTGAAGCTTTCTTT
.,TRBV10-3,.,TRBJ1-2,CAISGTEYGYTF,TGTGCCATCAGTGGGACGGAGTATGGCTACACCTTC
.,TRBV18,TRBD1,TRBJ2-2,CASPGSGQRLNTGELFF,TGTGCCAGCCCTGGATCGGGACAGCGACTTAACACCGGGGAGCTGTTTTTT
many,TRBV6-1,TRBD2,TRBJ2-1,CASKSLVAGGVSYNEQFF,TGTGCCAGCAAAAGTTTAGTAGCGGGAGGTGTTTCCTACAATGAGCAGTTCTTC
few,TRBV9,TRBD2,TRBJ2-1,CASSPSGTSNNQQFF,TGTGCCAGCAGCCCCTCAGGGACTAGCAATAATCAGCAGTTCTTC
many,TRBV18,TRBD1,TRBJ2-7,CASSILTPGQGLKGLRAEQYF,TGTGCCAGCTCCATTCTGACTCCGGGACAGGGGCTAAAAGGGCTCCGGGCCGAGCAGTACTTC
few,TRBV7-6,.,TRBJ2-7,CASSLEAARAYEQYF,TGTGCCAGCAGCTTAGAGGCCGCCAGAGCCTACGAGCAGTACTTC
.,TRBV9,.,TRBJ1-4,CASSVGGTNEKLFF,TGTGCCAGCAGCGTAGGAGGGACTAATGAAAAACTGTTTTTT
.,TRBV5-6,.,TRBJ2-1,CASSLETIKFYNEQFF,TGTGCCAGCAGCTTGGAGACTATCAAATTCTACAATGAGCAGTTCTTC
few,TRBV13,.,TRBJ2-5,CASSLTGKFPETQYF,TGTGCCAGCAGCTTAACGGGGAAATTCCCAGAGACCCAGTACTTC
few,TRBV20-1,.,TRBJ2-7,CSAETDPTYEQYF,TGCAGTGCAGAGACAGATCCGACCTACGAGCAGTACTTC
.,TRBV24-1,.,TRBJ2-1,CATSDLQGSRGAYNEQFF,TGTGCCACCAGTGATTTGCAAGGGTCTAGGGGTGCCTACAATGAGCAGTTCTTC
.,TRBV2,.,TRBJ2-7,CASSEEVYYEQYF,TGTGCCAGCAGTGAGGAAGTTTACTACGAGCAGTACTTC
few,TRBV20-1,.,TRBJ2-7,CSARDGSVSNEQYF,TGCAGTGCTAGAGATGGGAGCGTGAGCAACGAGCAGTACTTC
.,TRBV3-1,.,TRBJ2-7,CASSRGGRIGGEQYF,TGTGCCAGCAGCCGAGGGGGGCGTATAGGTGGCGAGCAGTACTTC
few,TRBV6-5,.,TRBJ1-5,CASSYSAGANQPQHF,TGTGCCAGCAGTTACTCGGCAGGGGCCAATCAGCCCCAGCATTTT
few,TRBV6-1,TRBD2,TRBJ2-3,CASSGSGLGADTQYF,TGTGCCAGCAGTGGATCGGGACTAGGAGCAGATACGCAGTATTTT
many,TRBV29-1,.,TRBJ2-5,CSVRSRSQETQYF,TGCAGCGTTCGGAGTAGGTCACAAGAGACCCAGTACTTC
few,TRBV10-3,.,TRBJ1-2,CAISPPKGGYTF,TGTGCCATCAGCCCCCCTAAAGGTGGCTACACCTTC
many,TRBV6-5,.,TRBJ2-1,CASSYSGWQGDNEQFF,TGTGCCAGCAGTTACTCGGGTTGGCAGGGCGACAATGAGCAGTTCTTC
.,TRBV12-3/TRBV12-4,TRBD1,TRBJ2-7,CASSYQGAYEQYF,TGTGCCAGCAGTTACCAGGGGGCCTACGAGCAGTACTTC
.,TRBV2,.,TRBJ2-1,CASNRDRSNEQFF,TGTGCCAGCAATCGAGACAGAAGCAATGAGCAGTTCTTC
.,TRBV2,.,TRBJ2-1,CASSEELGLSYNEQFF,TGTGCCAGCAGTGAAGAGCTAGGCCTCTCCTACAATGAGCAGTTCTTC
once,TRBV5-1,.,TRBJ2-3,CASSLMKVPLTTDTQYF,TGCGCCAGCAGCTTGATGAAGGTCCCTCTCACCACAGATACGCAGTATTTT
many,TRBV6-4,.,TRBJ2-7,CASSPGPAYEQYF,TGTGCCAGCAGTCCTGGACCAGCCTACGAGCAGTACTTC
few,TRBV7-2,.,TRBJ2-4,CASSKDQKNIQYF,TGTGCCAGCAGCAAGGACCAGAAAAACATTCAGTACTTC
few,TRBV2,.,TRBJ2-2,CASAPQNTGELFF,TGTGCCAGCGCACCCCAGAACACCGGGGAGCTGTTTTTT
.,TRBV4-1,.,TRBJ2-3,CASRIAGSTDTQYF,TGCGCCAGCAGAATTGCGGGGAGCACAGATACGCAGTATTTT
.,TRBV4-1,TRBD1,TRBJ1-1,CASSQDRTVRGTEAFF,TGCGCCAGCAGCCAAGATCGAACTGTCAGGGGGACTGAAGCTTTCTTT
.,TRBV6-2/TRBV6-3,TRBD1,TRBJ2-1,CASTDRGTSEQFF,TGTGCCAGCACTGACAGGGGAACGAGTGAGCAGTTCTTC
.,TRBV28,.,TRBJ1-2,CASSLSPGIYGYTF,TGTGCCAGCAGTTTATCACCGGGAATCTATGGCTACACCTTC
many,TRBV24-1,.,TRBJ2-2,CATSDGGGPGELFF,TGTGCCACCAGTGATGGCGGGGGCCCCGGGGAGCTGTTTTTT
few,TRBV20-1,TRBD1,TRBJ1-4,CSARDRATLKLFF,TGCAGTGCCCGGGACAGGGCGACGTTAAAACTGTTTTTT
.,TRBV29-1,TRBD1,TRBJ2-3,CSGQGGGGTQYF,TGCAGCGGTCAAGGGGGCGGTGGTACGCAGTATTTT
few,TRBV2,TRBD1,TRBJ2-1,CASSDGQGNIYEQFF,TGTGCCAGCAGTGATGGACAGGGGAACATCTATGAGCAGTTCTTC
few,TRBV7-3,.,TRBJ2-3,CASSPAGVGRGSTDTQYF,TGTGCCAGCAGCCCCGCTGGGGTGGGTCGCGGAAGCACAGATACGCAGTATTTT
.,TRBV10-3,.,TRBJ1-4,CAISARGPFNEKLFF,TGTGCCATCAGTGCCCGGGGACCGTTTAATGAAAAACTGTTTTTT
.,TRBV20-1,TRBD2,TRBJ2-3,CSAAGTSGERGTQYF,TGCAGTGCGGCCGGGACTAGCGGGGAAAGAGGGACGCAGTATTTT
few,TRBV5-1,.,TRBJ2-3,CASTNQARSTDTQYF,TGCGCCAGCACCAACCAGGCCCGCTCCACGGATACGCAGTATTTT
.,TRBV4-3,.,TRBJ1-1,CASSHLQGEAFF,TGCGCCAGCAGCCACCTACAGGGTGAAGCTTTCTTT
few,TRBV10-3,.,TRBJ2-2,CAIRPGAASGTGELFF,TGTGCCATCAGGCCCGGGGCAGCCAGCGGCACCGGGGAGCTGTTTTTT
.,TRBV30,.,TRBJ1-1,CAWRGGIGTEAFF,TGTGCCTGGAGGGGGGGCATCGGCACTGAAGCTTTCTTT
few,TRBV29-1,TRBD1,TRBJ2-7,CSAEGGQGYEQYF,TGCAGCGCTGAAGGAGGACAGGGGTACGAGCAGTACTTC
.,TRBV11-3,TRBD2,TRBJ2-4,CASSLGGGAGNIQYF,TGTGCCAGCAGCCTAGGCGGGGGGGCTGGGAACATTCAGTACTTC
.,TRBV20-1,.,TRBJ2-2,CSATSSGTNTGELFF,TGCAGTGCTACCTCGAGCGGAACGAACACCGGGGAGCTGTTTTTT
.,TRBV24-1,TRBD2,TRBJ2-2,CATRGGAENTGELFF,TGTGCCACCCGGGGAGGGGCCGAGAACACCGGGGAGCTGTTTTTT
few,TRBV7-9,.,TRBJ1-1,CASSLDTVSEAFF,TGTGCCAGCAGCTTAGATACGGTTTCTGAAGCTTTCTTT
.,TRBV2,.,TRBJ1-1,CASSSRANTEAFF,TGTGCCAGCAGCTCCAGGGCGAACACTGAAGCTTTCTTT
few,TRBV12-3/TRBV12-4,.,TRBJ2-1,CASSSWGLGGHEQFF,TGTGCCAGCAGTTCCTGGGGACTGGGGGGCCATGAGCAGTTCTTC
few,TRBV11-2,.,TRBJ2-3,CASSLGMGAADTQYF,TGTGCCAGCAGCTTAGGCATGGGGGCGGCAGATACGCAGTATTTT
.,TRBV20-1,TRBD2,TRBJ2-2,CSARGLAGGRTGELFF,TGCAGTGCTAGAGGTCTAGCGGGAGGGCGGACCGGGGAGCTGTTTTTT
few,TRBV10-3,.,TRBJ2-2,CAIKNRALAGELFF,TGTGCCATCAAGAATCGGGCTCTGGCCGGGGAGCTGTTTTTT
few,TRBV24-1,TRBD2,TRBJ2-3,CATSDGLASADTQYF,TGTGCCACCAGTGATGGACTAGCGAGTGCAGATACGCAGTATTTT